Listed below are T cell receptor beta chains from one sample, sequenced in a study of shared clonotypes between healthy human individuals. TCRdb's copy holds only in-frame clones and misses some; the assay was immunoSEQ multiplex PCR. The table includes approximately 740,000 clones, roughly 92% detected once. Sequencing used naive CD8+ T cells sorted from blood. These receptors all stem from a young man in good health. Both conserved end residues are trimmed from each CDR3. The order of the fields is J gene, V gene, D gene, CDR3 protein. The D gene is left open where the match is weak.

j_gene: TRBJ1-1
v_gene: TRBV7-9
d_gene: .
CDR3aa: ASSPLQGNTEAF

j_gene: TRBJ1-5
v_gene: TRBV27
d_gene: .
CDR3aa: ASRRQLQEPQH

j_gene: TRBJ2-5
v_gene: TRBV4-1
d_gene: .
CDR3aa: ASSQGRDTQETQY

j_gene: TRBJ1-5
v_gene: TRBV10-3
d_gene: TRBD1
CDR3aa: AISEEQGVQPQH

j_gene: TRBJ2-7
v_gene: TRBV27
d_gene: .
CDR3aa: ASSYAGQHTYEQY

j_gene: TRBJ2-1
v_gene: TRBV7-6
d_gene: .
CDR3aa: ASSRESGTNILSSYNEQF

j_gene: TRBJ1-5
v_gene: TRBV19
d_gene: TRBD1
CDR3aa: ASSIGDRGFQPQH

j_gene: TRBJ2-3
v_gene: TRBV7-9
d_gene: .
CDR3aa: ASSLDSPADTQY

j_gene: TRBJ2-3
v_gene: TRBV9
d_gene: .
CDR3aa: ASQSYPTDTQY

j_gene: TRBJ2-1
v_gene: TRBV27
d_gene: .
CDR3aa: ASSLVLSSYNEQF

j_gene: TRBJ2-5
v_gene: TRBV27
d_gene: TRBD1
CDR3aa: ASSLRSRRTGRQETQY